The next 4 T cell receptor beta chains were all read from a single sample in a study of blood T cell repertoires in COVID-19. TCRdb keeps only in-frame clones here, not all; method: immunoSEQ multiplex PCR. This sample carries some 250,000 clones, roughly 80% of them seen once, and the ten largest clones take roughly 3.3%. Sequencing input: peripheral blood. The receptors were gathered from a woman between 18 and 30 years old with acute or convalescent COVID-19.

This clone turned up a few times. The chain has TRBV11-2 and TRBJ1-5; D is possibly TRBD1 (6 bases). Germline CDR1 and CDR2: SGHAT and FQNNGV. The CDR3 loop spans 15 amino acids. Trimming removed 0 bases at V and 6 bases at J, with 12 bases between. This chain's CDR3 is CASSLDGGGPQPQHF. CDR3 DNA: TGTGCCAGCAGCTTAGATGGCGGGGGGCCTCAGCCCCAGCATTTT.

The V gene is TRBV28, the J gene TRBJ2-7; 8 bases map to TRBD1. Germline V gene lookup returns CDR1 MDHEN and CDR2 SYDVKM. Trimming removed 7 bases from V and 4 bases from J; junction bases left unmatched: 6. This CDR3 spans 13 amino acids. CDR3 residues: CASTQGALYEQYF. The CDR3 nucleotides read TGTGCCAGCACGCAGGGGGCTTTGTACGAGCAGTACTTC.

The chain joins TRBV7-9 to TRBJ2-7; the D gene is possibly TRBD2 (5 bases). V was shortened by 6 bases and J by 6 bases, with 12 bases between the two germline ends. This CDR3 region has 12 residues. Germline CDR1 SEHNR, CDR2 FQNEAQ (reference sequence). The CDR3 here is CASSRDRGEQYF. Written as DNA, the CDR3 is TGTGCCAGCAGTCGCGACCGGGGCGAGCAGTACTTC.

The chain recombines TRBV18 with TRBJ1-4; D ambiguous. The germline V and J ends were trimmed by 6 bases and 6 bases, with 20 bases remaining between them. Germline V gene lookup returns CDR1 KGHSH and CDR2 LQKENI. The CDR3 length is 16 residues. The CDR3 DNA reads TGTGCCAGCTCCCCAGGAGAGGGTCAGAGGGATGAAAAACTGTTTTTT. This sequence encodes CASSPGEGQRDEKLFF.